This TCR beta chain is drawn from a study of early T cells in non-severe SARS-CoV-2 infection. Background on the study: The authors sequenced bulk RNA from unsorted whole blood, leaving chains unpaired. Study-wide results and caveats: A preference for anti-spike CD8 responses marked VDJdb matching, which missed private and CD4 specificities.

Attachment of unique molecular identifiers to individual cDNA molecules was performed. TCRdb recomputed calls from the 5' RACE reads with MiXCR, one row per CDR3 protein. This sample has about 110,000 distinct CDR3 sequences, with 9.5% to 13% found just once. Germline V gene sequence: CDR1 DFQATT, CDR2 SNEGSKA (reference sequence). This CDR3 is built from 12 residues. V gave up 6 bases and J gave up 8 bases; unmatched junction bases: 4. A note on this clonotype: Its antigen is currently unknown.

This clonotype was sampled from an adult who was a healthcare worker with PCR-confirmed SARS-CoV-2 infection or an uninfected control (not recorded which). The chain couples TRBV20-1 to TRBJ2-4; TRBD2 aligns across 10 bases. Sequenced input: whole blood. The CDR3 nucleotides are TGCAGTGCGTCAGCGGGAGGGGACATTCAGTACTTC. Translating it yields CSASAGGDIQYF.